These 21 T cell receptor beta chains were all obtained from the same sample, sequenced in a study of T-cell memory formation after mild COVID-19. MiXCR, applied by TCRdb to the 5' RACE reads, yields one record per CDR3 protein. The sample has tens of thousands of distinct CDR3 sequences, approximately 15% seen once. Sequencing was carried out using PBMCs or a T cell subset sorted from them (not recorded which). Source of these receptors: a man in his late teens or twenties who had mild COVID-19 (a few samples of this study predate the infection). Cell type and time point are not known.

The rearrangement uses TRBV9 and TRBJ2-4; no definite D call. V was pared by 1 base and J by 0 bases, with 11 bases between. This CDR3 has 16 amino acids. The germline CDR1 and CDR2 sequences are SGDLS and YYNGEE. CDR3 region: CASSVYAYLAKNIQYF. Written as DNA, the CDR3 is TGTGCCAGCAGCGTATACGCTTATCTAGCCAAAAACATTCAGTACTTC.

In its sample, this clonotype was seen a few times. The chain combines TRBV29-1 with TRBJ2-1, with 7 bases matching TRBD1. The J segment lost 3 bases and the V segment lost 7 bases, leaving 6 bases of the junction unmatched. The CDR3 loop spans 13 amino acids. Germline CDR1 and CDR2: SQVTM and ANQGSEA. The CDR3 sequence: CSARGQNYNEQFF. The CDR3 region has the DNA TGCAGCGCAAGGGGACAGAACTACAATGAGCAGTTCTTC.

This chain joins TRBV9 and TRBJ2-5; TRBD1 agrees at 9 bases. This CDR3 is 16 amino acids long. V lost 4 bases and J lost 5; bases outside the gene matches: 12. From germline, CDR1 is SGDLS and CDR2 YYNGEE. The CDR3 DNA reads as TGTGCCAGCAGCCCCACAGGGGGCGCGGATGGGGAGACCCAGTACTTC. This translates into CASSPTGGADGETQYF.

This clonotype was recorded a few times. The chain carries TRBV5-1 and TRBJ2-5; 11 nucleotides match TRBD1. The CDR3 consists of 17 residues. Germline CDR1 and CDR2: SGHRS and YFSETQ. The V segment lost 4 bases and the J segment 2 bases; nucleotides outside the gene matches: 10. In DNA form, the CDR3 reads TGCGCCAGCAGCACCGGACAGGGGGCGGGTGTACAAGAGACCCAGTACTTC. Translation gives CASSTGQGAGVQETQYF.

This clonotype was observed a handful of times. The CDR3 is CASRGLAGGYEQYF. The CDR3, as DNA: TGTGCCAGCAGGGGACTAGCGGGGGGCTACGAGCAGTACTTC. The chain couples TRBV6-2 or TRBV6-3 to TRBJ2-7; 15 bases are shared with TRBD2. The CDR3 extends over 14 amino acids. Trimming removed 6 bases from V and 3 bases from J; junction bases left unmatched: 0. Germline assignment: CDR1 MNHEY and CDR2 SVGEGT.

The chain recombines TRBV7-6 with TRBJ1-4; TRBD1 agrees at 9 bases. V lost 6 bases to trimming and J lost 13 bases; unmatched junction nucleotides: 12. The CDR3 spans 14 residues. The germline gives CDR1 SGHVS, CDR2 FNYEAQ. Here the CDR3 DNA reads TGTGCCAGCAGTCCCGGGACAGGGATGAAAAGACTGTTTTTT. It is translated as CASSPGTGMKRLFF.

This CDR3 reads CASSEPHASYNSPLHF. CDR3 DNA sequence: TGTGCCAGCAGTGAGCCCCACGCGTCCTATAATTCACCCCTCCACTTT. V and J are TRBV12-3 or TRBV12-4 and TRBJ1-6; D remains unclear. V shed 5 bases and J shed 1 base, with 12 bases lying between them. The CDR3 is made up of 16 amino acids.

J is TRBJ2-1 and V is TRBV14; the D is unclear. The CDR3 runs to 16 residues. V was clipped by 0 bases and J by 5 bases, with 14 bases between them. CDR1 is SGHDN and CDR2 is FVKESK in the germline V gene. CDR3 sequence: CASSQDFGITHNEQFF. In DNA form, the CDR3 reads TGTGCCAGCAGCCAAGATTTTGGGATAACACACAATGAGCAGTTCTTC.

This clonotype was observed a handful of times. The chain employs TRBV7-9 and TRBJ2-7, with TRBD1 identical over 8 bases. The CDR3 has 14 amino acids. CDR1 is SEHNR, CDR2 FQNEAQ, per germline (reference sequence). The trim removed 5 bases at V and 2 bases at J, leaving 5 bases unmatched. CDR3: CASSVPGQAYEQYF. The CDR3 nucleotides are TGTGCCAGCAGCGTCCCGGGACAGGCCTACGAGCAGTACTTC.

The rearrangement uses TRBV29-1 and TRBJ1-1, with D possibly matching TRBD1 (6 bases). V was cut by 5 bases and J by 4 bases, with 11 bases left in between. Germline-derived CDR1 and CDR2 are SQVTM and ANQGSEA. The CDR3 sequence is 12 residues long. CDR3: CSVYQGSTEAFF. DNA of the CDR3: TGCAGCGTTTACCAGGGGAGCACTGAAGCTTTCTTT. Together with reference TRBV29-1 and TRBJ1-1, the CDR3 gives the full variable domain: SAVISQKPSRDICQRGTSLTIQCQVDSQVTMMFWYRQQPGQSLTLIATANQGSEATYESGFVIDKFPISRPNLTFSTLTVSNMSPEDSSIYLCSVYQGSTEAFFGQGTRLTVV.

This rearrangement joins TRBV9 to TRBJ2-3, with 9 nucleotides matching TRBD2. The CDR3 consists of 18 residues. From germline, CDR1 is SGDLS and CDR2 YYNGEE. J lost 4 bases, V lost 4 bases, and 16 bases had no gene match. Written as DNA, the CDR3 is TGTGCCAGCAGCCCCGAGGTGGACGGCGGGGGGGAGGCAGATACGCAGTATTTT. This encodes CASSPEVDGGGEADTQYF.

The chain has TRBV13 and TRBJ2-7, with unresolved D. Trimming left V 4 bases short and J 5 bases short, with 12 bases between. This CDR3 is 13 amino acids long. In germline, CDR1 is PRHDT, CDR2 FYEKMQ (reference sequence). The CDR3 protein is CASSSTVGNEQYF. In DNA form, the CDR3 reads TGTGCCAGCAGCTCGACCGTGGGTAACGAGCAGTACTTC.

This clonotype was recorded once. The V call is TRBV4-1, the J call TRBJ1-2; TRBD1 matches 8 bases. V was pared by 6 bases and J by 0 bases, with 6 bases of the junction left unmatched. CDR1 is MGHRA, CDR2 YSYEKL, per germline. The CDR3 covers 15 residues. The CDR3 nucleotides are TGCGCCAGCAGAGAACAGGGGGGAGCTAACTATGGCTACACCTTC. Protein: CASREQGGANYGYTF.

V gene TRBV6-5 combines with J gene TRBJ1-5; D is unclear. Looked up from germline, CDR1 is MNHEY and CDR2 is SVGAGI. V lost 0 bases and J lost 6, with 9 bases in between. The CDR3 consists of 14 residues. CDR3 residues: CASSYSGGSQPQHF. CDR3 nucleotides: TGTGCCAGCAGTTACTCGGGCGGGTCTCAGCCCCAGCATTTT.

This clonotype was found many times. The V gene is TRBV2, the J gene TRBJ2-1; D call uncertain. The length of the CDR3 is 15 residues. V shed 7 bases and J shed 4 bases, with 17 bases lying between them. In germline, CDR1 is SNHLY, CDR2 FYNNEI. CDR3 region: CASTPFKGTYNEQFF. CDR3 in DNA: TGTGCCAGCACCCCGTTTAAAGGAACGTACAATGAGCAGTTCTTC.

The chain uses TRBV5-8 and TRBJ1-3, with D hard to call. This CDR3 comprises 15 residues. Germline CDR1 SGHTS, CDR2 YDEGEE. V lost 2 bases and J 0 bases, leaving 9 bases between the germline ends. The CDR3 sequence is CASSFKPYSGNTIYF. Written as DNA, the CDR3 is TGTGCCAGCAGCTTTAAACCCTACTCTGGAAACACCATATATTTT.

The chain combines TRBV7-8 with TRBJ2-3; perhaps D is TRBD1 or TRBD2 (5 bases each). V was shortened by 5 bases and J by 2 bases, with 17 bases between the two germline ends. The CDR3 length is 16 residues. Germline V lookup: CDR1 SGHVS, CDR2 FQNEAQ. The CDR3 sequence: CASSRPGPGNTDTQYF. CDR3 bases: TGTGCCAGCAGCCGACCGGGACCTGGAAACACAGATACGCAGTATTTT.

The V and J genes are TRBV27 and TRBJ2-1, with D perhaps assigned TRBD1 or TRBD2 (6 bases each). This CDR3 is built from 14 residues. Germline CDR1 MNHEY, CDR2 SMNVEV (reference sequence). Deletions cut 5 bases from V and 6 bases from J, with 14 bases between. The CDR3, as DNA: TGTGCCAGCAGTCCCCTTGGGGGGCGCAATGAGCAGTTCTTC. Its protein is CASSPLGGRNEQFF.

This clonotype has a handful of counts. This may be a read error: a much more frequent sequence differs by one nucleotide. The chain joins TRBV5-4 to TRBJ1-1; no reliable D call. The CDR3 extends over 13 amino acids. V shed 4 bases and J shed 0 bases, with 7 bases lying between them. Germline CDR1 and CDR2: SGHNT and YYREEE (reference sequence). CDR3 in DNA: TGTGCCAGCAGCCCCGGACTGAACACTGAAGCTTTCTTT. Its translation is CASSPGLNTEAFF.

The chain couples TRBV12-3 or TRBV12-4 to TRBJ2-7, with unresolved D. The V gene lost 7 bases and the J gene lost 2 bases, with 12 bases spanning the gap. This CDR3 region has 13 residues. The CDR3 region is CASTEQSAYEQYF. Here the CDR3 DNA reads TGTGCCAGCACCGAACAGAGCGCCTACGAGCAGTACTTC.

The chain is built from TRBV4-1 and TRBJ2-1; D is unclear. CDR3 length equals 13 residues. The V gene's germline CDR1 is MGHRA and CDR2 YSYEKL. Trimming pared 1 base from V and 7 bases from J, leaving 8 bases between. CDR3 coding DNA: TGCGCCAGCAGCCAAGGCAGCGTGAATGAGCAGTTCTTC. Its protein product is CASSQGSVNEQFF.